This TCR beta chain comes out of a study of blood T cell repertoires in COVID-19. Overall study: T cells, B-cell-depleted T cells, or PBMCs provided the cDNA or gDNA that served as material.

In the source study's methods: Reference gene primer amplification gave nucleated cell count estimates. Libraries were prepared by immunoSEQ multiplex PCR; TCRdb keeps only in-frame clonotypes and omits some of them. Clonal size and the V and J genes are those of that table, whereas D and trimming came from the DNA. The sample yields a few hundred thousand clones, approximately 84% seen once. Across about two dozen US areas, participants ranged in age from 18 to 89 years. Resolution of symptoms, clearance, or two negative PCRs was present in recovered Cohort 3 donors. The germline V gene has CDR1 SGHRS and CDR2 YFSETQ. CDR3 length: 18 residues. V lost 1 base and J 5 bases, leaving 24 bases between the germline ends.

The chain carries TRBV5-1 and TRBJ2-5; possibly TRBD1 for D (6 bases). This clonotype was obtained from a woman aged 30 to 39 who had recovered from COVID-19. The sequenced sample consisted of PBMCs or T cells enriched from blood (not recorded which). The CDR3 reads CASSLWKEWGRLTETQYF. The CDR3 DNA sequence: TGCGCCAGCAGCTTGTGGAAGGAGTGGGGGCGGCTTACGGAGACCCAGTACTTC.